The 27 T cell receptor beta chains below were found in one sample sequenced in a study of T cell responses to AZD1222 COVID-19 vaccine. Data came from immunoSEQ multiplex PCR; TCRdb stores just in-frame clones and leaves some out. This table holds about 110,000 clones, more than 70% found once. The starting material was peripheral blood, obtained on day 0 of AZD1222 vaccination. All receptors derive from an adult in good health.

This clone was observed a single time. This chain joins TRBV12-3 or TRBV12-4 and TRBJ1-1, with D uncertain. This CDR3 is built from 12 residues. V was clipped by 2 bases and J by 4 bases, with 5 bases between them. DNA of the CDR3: TGTGCCAGCAGTTTAATGGGCACTGAAGCTTTCTTT. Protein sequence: CASSLMGTEAFF.

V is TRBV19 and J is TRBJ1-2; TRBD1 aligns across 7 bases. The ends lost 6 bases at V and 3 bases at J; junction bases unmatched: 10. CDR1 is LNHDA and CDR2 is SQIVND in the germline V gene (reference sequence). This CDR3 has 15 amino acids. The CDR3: CASSAQGQNYYGYTF. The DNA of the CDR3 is TGTGCCAGTAGCGCTCAGGGACAGAACTACTATGGCTACACCTTC.

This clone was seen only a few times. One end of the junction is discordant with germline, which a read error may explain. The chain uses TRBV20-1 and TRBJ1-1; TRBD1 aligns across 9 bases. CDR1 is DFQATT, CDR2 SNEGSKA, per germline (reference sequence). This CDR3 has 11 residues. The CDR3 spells CSARDPDRGVF. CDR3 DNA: TGCAGTGCTAGAGACCCGGACAGGGGAGTCTTT.

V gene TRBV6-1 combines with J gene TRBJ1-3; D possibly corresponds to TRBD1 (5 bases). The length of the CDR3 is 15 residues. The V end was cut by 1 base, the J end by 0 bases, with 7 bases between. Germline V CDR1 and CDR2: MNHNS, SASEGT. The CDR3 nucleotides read TGTGCCAGCAGTGAAGGGGGGTTCTCTGGAAACACCATATATTTT. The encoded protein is CASSEGGFSGNTIYF.

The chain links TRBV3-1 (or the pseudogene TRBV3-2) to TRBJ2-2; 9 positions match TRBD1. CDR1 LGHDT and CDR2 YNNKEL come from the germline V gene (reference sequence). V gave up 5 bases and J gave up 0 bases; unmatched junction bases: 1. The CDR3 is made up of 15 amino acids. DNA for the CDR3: TGTGCCAGCAGCACAGGGGGCGCGAACACCGGGGAGCTGTTTTTT. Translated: CASSTGGANTGELFF.

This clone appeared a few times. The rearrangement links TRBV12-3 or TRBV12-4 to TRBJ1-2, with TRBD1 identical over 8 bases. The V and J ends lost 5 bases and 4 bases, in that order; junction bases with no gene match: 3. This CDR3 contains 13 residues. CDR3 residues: CASSTGQVYGYTF. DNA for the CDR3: TGTGCCAGCAGTACGGGACAGGTCTATGGCTACACCTTC.

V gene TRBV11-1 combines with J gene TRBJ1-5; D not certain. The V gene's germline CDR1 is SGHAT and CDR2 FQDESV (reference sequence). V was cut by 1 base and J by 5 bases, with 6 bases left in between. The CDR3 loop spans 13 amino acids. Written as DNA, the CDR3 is TGTGCCAGCAGCTTAGAGGGCCATCAGCCCCAGCATTTT. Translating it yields CASSLEGHQPQHF.

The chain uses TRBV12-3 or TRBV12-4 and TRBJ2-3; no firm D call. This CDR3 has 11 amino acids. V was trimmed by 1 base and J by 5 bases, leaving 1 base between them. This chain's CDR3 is CASSLEDTQYF. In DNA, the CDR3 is TGTGCCAGCAGTTTAGAAGATACGCAGTATTTT.

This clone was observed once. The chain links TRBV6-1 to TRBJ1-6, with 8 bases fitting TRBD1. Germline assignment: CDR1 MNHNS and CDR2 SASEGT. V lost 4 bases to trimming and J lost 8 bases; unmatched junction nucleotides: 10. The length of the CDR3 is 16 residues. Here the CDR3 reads CASSGQQGVVDSPLHF. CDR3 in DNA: TGTGCCAGCAGTGGACAACAGGGGGTGGTCGATTCACCCCTCCACTTT.

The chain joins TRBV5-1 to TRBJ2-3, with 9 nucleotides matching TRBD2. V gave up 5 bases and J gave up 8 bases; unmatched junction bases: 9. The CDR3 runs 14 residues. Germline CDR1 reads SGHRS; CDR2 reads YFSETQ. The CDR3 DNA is TGCGCCAGCAGGAGCGGCGGGGGGGCTCCTACGCAGTATTTT. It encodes CASRSGGGAPTQYF.

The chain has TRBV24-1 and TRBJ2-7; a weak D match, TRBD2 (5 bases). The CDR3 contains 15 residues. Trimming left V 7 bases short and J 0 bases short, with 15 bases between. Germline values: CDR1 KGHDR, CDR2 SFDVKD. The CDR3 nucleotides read TGTGCCACCAGCCTTAGGACTCTCCGCTCCTACGAGCAGTACTTC. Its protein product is CATSLRTLRSYEQYF.

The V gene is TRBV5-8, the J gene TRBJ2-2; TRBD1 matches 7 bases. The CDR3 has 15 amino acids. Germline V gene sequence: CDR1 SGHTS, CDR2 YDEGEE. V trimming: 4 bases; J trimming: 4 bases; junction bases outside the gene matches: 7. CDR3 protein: CASSPTDRFTGELFF. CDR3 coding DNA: TGTGCCAGCAGCCCGACGGACAGGTTCACCGGGGAGCTGTTTTTT.

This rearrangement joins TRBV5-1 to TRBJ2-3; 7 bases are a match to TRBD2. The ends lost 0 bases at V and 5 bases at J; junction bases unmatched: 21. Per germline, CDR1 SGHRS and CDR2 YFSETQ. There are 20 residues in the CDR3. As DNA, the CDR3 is TGCGCCAGCAGCTTGGATATCGTTGTTCGGGCTAGCGGAGGGGAAGATACGCAGTATTTT. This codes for CASSLDIVVRASGGEDTQYF.

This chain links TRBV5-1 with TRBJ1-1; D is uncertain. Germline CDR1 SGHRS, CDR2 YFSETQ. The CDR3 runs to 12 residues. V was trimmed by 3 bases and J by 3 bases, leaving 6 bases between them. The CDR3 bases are TGCGCCAGCAGCTCTACGGACACTGAAGCTTTCTTT. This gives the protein CASSSTDTEAFF. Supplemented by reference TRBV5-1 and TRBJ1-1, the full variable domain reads KAGVTQTPRYLIKTRGQQVTLSCSPISGHRSVSWYQQTPGQGLQFLFEYFSETQRNKGNFPGRFSGRQFSNSRSEMNVSTLELGDSALYLCASSSTDTEAFFGQGTRLTVV.

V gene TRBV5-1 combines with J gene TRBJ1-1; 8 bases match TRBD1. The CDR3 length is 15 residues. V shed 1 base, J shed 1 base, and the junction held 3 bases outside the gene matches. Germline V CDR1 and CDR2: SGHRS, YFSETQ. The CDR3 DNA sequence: TGCGCCAGCAGCTTGCCCGACAGGGGGAACACTGAAGCTTTCTTT. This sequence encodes CASSLPDRGNTEAFF. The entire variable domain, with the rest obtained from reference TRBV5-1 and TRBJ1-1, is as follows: KAGVTQTPRYLIKTRGQQVTLSCSPISGHRSVSWYQQTPGQGLQFLFEYFSETQRNKGNFPGRFSGRQFSNSRSEMNVSTLELGDSALYLCASSLPDRGNTEAFFGQGTRLTVV.

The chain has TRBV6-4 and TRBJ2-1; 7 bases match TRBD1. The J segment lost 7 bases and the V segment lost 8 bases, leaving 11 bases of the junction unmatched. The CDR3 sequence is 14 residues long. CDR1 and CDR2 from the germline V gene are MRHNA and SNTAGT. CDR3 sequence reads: CASSLTGFGNEQFF. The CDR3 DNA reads TGTGCCAGCTCCCTGACAGGGTTTGGAAATGAGCAGTTCTTC.

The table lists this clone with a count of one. CDR3 sequence (DNA): TGTGCCAGCAGTGAAGGGACCCAGAGCTCCTACGAGCAGTACTTC. Its translation: CASSEGTQSSYEQYF. The chain carries TRBV2 and TRBJ2-7, with D unresolved. This CDR3 is built from 15 residues. Germline CDR1 reads SNHLY; CDR2 reads FYNNEI. The V and J ends lost 1 base and 0 bases respectively, with 10 bases between them.

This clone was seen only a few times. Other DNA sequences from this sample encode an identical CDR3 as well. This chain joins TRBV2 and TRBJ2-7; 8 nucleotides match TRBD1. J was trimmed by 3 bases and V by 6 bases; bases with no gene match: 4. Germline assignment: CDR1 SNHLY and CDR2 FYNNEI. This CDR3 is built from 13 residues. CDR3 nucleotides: TGTGCCAGCAGACACAGGGGGAGCTACGAGCAGTACTTC. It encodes CASRHRGSYEQYF.

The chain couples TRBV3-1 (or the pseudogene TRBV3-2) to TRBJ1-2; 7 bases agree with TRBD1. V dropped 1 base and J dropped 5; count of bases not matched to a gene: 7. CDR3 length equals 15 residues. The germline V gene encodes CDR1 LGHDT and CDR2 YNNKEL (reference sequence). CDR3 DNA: TGTGCCAGCAGCCAAGCCGGGACAGACAAATATGGCTACACCTTC. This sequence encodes CASSQAGTDKYGYTF.

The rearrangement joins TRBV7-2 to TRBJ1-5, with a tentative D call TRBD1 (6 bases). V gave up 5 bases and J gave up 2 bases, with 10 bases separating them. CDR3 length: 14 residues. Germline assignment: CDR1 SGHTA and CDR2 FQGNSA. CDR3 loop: CASSQRTGNQPQHF. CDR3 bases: TGTGCCAGCAGCCAGAGGACAGGCAATCAGCCCCAGCATTTT.

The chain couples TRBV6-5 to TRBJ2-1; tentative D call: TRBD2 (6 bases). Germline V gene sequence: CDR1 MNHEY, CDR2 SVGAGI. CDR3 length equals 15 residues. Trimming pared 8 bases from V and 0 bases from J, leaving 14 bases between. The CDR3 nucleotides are TGTGCCAGCGGAGGGGCTTGGAGCTCCTACAATGAGCAGTTCTTC. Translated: CASGGAWSSYNEQFF.

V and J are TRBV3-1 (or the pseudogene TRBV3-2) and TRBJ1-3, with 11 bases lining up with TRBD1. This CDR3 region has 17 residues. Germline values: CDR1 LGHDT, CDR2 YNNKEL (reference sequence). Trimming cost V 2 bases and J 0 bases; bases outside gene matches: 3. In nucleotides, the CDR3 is TGTGCCAGCAGCCAAAGGGACAGGGGGTTCTCTGGAAACACCATATATTTT. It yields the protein CASSQRDRGFSGNTIYF.

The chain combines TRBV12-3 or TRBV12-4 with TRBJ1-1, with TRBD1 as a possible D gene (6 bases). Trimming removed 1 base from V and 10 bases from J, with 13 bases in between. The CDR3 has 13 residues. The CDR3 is CASSLGLRGAAFF. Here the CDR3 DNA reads TGTGCCAGCAGTTTAGGTCTGAGGGGGGCAGCTTTCTTT.

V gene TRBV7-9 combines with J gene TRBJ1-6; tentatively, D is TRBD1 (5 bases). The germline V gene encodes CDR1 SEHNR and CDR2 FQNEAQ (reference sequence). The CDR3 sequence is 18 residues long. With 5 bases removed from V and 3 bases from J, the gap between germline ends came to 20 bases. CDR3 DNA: TGTGCCAGCAGCCGGACGGGGCGACCCCCCAGCTATAATTCACCCCTCCACTTT. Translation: CASSRTGRPPSYNSPLHF.

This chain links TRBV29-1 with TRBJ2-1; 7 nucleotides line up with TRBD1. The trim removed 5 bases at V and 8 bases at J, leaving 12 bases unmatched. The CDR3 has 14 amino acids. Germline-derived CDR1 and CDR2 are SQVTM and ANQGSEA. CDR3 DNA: TGCAGCGTTAATAGAAGGGGGCTCGGGGATGAGCAGTTCTTC. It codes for CSVNRRGLGDEQFF.

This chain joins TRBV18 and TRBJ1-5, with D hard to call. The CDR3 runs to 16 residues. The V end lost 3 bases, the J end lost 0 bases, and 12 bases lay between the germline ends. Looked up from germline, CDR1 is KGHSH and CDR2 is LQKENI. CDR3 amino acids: CASSPVGEYSNQPQHF. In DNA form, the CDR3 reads TGTGCCAGCTCACCTGTTGGGGAATATAGCAATCAGCCCCAGCATTTT.

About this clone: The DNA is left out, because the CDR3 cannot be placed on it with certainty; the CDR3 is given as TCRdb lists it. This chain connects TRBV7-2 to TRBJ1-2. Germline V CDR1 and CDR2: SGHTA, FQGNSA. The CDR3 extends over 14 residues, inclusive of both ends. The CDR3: CASSFGPGGGGYTF.